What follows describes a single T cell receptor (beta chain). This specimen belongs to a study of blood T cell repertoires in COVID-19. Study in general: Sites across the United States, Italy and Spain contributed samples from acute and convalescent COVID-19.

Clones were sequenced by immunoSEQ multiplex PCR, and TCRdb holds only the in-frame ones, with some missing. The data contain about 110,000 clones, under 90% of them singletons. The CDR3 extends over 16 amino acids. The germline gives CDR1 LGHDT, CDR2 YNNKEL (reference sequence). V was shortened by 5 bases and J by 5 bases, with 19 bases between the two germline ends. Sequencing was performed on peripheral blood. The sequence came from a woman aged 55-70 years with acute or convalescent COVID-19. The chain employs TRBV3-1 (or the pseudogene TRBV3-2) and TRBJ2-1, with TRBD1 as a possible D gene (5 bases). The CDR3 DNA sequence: TGTGCCAGCAGCTCCAGAAGGGGTCCGATCCACAATGAGCAGTTCTTC. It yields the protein CASSSRRGPIHNEQFF.